This is a list of T cell receptor beta chains from one sample in a study of T cells in narcolepsy. The table came from immunoSEQ multiplex PCR; TCRdb's copy has only in-frame clones and leaves some out. The sample has 11,000 or so clones, 94% seen once. Material: CD45RA- memory CD4+ T cells from PBMCs. Receptors were obtained from a human donor with narcolepsy. The CDR3 runs from the conserved cysteine through the conserved F or W. Each record gives: clone size, V gene, J gene, CDR3 protein. The size entry is marked missing in some rows and otherwise reads once, few, many or a size class.

>.|TRBV30|TRBJ2-7
CAWSNEAVGAYEQYF
>.|TRBV5-1|TRBJ2-3
CASRRGAPGTDTQYF
>.|TRBV5-1|TRBJ2-3
CASSASSTDTQYF
>.|TRBV23-1|TRBJ1-1
CASRRTRGLSRVMNTEAFF
>.|TRBV18|TRBJ2-1
CASSPPGLAYNEQFF
>once|TRBV30|TRBJ1-1
CAWMKGDEREAFF
>.|TRBV7-3|TRBJ1-2
CASSNDRANGYGYTF
>.|TRBV6-6|TRBJ1-1
CASRPRTDTEAFF
>.|TRBV11-2|TRBJ1-2
CASKGANYGYTF
>.|TRBV27|TRBJ2-6
CASSSVWANVLTF
>.|TRBV9|TRBJ2-7
CASSAAGQSSYEQYF
>.|TRBV4-1|TRBJ1-2
CASSQVGLGYGYTF
>.|TRBV7-6|TRBJ2-1
CASSLEKGSRRFF
>.|TRBV29-1|TRBJ2-2
CSAPLQGGTGELFF
>.|TRBV7-6|TRBJ2-3
CASSLRTGGSDTQYF
>.|TRBV28|TRBJ1-3
CASSFAGISGNTIYF
>.|TRBV7-3|TRBJ2-3
CASSFTVKDTQYF
>.|TRBV15|TRBJ2-7
CATRNRQGAREQYF
>.|TRBV29-1|TRBJ1-5
CSVGARDQPQHF
>.|TRBV28|TRBJ2-7
CASRPSGDYSEQYF
>once|TRBV7-3|TRBJ1-2
CASSAGTGGDGYTF
>.|TRBV5-1|TRBJ2-3
CASRPLTSTVGTQYF
>.|TRBV7-2|TRBJ2-5
CASSPPPGRETQYF
>.|TRBV6-1|TRBJ1-2
CASTTDADTSGYTF
>.|TRBV5-1|TRBJ2-7
CASSLDRTLAYEQYF
>once|TRBV19|TRBJ1-2
CASSPQGGGIQYGYTF
>.|TRBV11-1|TRBJ2-6
CASSRYGTAGANVLTF
>.|TRBV7-8|TRBJ2-3
CASSLAYRDTQYF
>.|TRBV18|TRBJ2-1
CASSPPAGTPDQQFF
>once|TRBV27|TRBJ2-7
CASSSTRSRRPYEQYF
>.|TRBV29-1|TRBJ1-4
CSVEVVGQGSNEKLFF
>.|TRBV19|TRBJ2-1
CASSIDPDHYNEQFF
>.|TRBV27|TRBJ1-4
CASSSGNVDEKLFF
>.|TRBV18|TRBJ2-1
CASSPNQGGNEQFF
>.|TRBV9|.
CASSPRGLAETYEQYF
>.|TRBV11-2|TRBJ2-5
CASSQTGFQETQYF
>.|TRBV10-1|TRBJ2-2
CASRGPGELFF
>.|TRBV7-8|TRBJ2-3
CASSLGGGGADTQYF